This T cell receptor (beta chain) appears in the sequencing data of a study of vaccination and CD4 T cells after COVID-19. Turning to the study itself: Four females and six males made up the convalescents, with two Hispanic.

A word on this clonotype: As yet, its antigen is unknown.

With the Oncomine TCR Beta short-read assay, DNA from cultured CD4+ T cells was sequenced. TCRdb recomputed calls from the PCR reads with MiXCR, one row per CDR3 protein. The sample has thousands of distinct CDR3 sequences, roughly 29% seen once. The sample's treatment: roughly 10-day PBMC culture with coronavirus spike peptide pools or control peptides (ViraFEST assay). The collection of CD4+ T cells from the unexposed donor took place before the COVID-19 pandemic (2011-2018). It was with 9 to 10 IU/ml IL-2 and roughly 9.1 ug/ml peptide pools that 1.8 million or so PBMCs per well were cultured. Where cells permitted, unexposed-donor CD4+ T cells were probed with SARS-CoV-2 S/N and four cold-coronavirus spikes. This CDR3 spans 18 amino acids. Trimming removed 0 bases at V and 4 bases at J, with 22 bases between. In germline, CDR1 is SGHNT, CDR2 YYREEE (reference sequence).

The sequence came from a human donor in good health. Sequences were obtained from CD4+ T cells from blood, cultured in vitro. The rearrangement uses TRBV5-4 and TRBJ1-2; D may be TRBD1 (5 bases). The CDR3 reads CASSLAGLLRGEGYGYTF. In DNA form, the CDR3 reads TGTGCCAGCAGCTTGGCCGGCCTCCTCCGGGGGGAAGGCTATGGCTACACCTTC.